This record concerns one T cell receptor (beta chain) sequence. As handled by the study authors: Reference gene primer amplification gave nucleated cell count estimates. Repertoires were generated with immunoSEQ multiplex PCR, while TCRdb's copy carries only in-frame clones and drops some. Clonal size and the V and J genes are those of that table, whereas D and trimming came from the DNA. The table has roughly 260,000 clones, approximately 90% seen once. The CDR3 totals 14 residues. With 0 bases removed from V and 0 bases from J, the gap between germline ends came to 4 bases. Germline CDR1 is SGHRS and CDR2 is YFSETQ. This sample is part of a study of blood T cell repertoires in COVID-19. Whole-study context: Some COVID-19 samples were acute and others convalescent; all came from the United States, Italy and Spain. PBMCs, B-cell-depleted T cells, or T cells provided the cDNA or gDNA that made up the material.

This TCR derives from a man between 60 and 75 years old who had recovered from COVID-19. The sample taken for sequencing was peripheral blood. The chain couples TRBV5-1 to TRBJ1-3; D is undetermined. The CDR3, as DNA: TGCGCCAGCAGCTTGGACAGCTCTGGAAACACCATATATTTT. It specifies CASSLDSSGNTIYF.